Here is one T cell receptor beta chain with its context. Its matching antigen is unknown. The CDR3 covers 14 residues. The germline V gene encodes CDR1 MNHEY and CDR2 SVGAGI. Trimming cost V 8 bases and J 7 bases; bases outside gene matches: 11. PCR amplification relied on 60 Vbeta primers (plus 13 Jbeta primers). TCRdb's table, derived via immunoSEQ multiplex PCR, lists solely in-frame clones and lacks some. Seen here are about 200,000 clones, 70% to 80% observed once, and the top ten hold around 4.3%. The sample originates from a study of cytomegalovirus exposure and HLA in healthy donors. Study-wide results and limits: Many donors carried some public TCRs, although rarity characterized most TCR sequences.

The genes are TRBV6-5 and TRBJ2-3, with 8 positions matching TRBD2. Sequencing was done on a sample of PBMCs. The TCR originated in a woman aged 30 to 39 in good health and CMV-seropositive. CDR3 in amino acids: CASAYGRGVNTQYF. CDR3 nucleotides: TGTGCCAGCGCTTACGGGAGGGGGGTGAATACGCAGTATTTT.